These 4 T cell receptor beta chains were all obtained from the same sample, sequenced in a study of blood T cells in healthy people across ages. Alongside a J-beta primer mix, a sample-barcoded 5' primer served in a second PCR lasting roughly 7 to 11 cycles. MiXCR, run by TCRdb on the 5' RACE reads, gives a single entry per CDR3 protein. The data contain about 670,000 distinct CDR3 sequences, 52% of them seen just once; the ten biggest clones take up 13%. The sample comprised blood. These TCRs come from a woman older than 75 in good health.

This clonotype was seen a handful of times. The CDR3 reads CASSHPTGIFAHEQYF. CDR3 DNA sequence: TGTGCCAGCAGCCATCCGACAGGGATCTTCGCCCACGAGCAGTACTTC. The chain recombines TRBV3-1 with TRBJ2-7; 7 nucleotides align to TRBD1. The CDR3 is 16 residues long. Germline loops: CDR1 LGHDT, CDR2 YNNKEL (reference sequence). The V segment lost 3 bases and the J segment 5 bases; nucleotides outside the gene matches: 13.

The CDR3 bases are TGTGCCAGCAGCGTCGATCAGATCGGGCCCCAGCATTTT. Its protein is CASSVDQIGPQHF. The chain combines TRBV9 with TRBJ1-5, with no clear D. The CDR3 sequence is 13 residues long. Trimming removed 2 bases at V and 9 bases at J, with 12 bases between. Germline CDR1 is SGDLS and CDR2 is YYNGEE. Looking up the rest from reference TRBV9 and TRBJ1-5 gives the full variable domain: DSGVTQTPKHLITATGQRVTLRCSPRSGDLSVYWYQQSLDQGLQFLIQYYNGEERAKGNILERFSAQQFPDLHSELNLSSLELGDSALYFCASSVDQIGPQHFGDGTRLSIL.

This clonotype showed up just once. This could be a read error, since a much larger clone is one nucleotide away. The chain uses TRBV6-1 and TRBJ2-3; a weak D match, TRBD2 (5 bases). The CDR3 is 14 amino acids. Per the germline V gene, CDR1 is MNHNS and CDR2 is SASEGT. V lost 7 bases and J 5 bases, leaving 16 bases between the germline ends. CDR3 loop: CASISGLGRDTQYF. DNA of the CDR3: TGTGCCAGCATATCCGGACTGGGCAGAGATACGCAGTATTTT.

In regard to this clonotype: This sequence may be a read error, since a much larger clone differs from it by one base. The DNA for the CDR3 is TGTGCCTTACCTACCGGGACAGGGGGCTACAATGATCAGTTCTTC. It translates to CALPTGTGGYNDQFF. The J gene is TRBJ2-1, the V gene TRBV30; 12 bases fit TRBD1. This CDR3 contains 15 residues. Germline V gene lookup returns CDR1 GTSNPN and CDR2 SVGIG (reference sequence).